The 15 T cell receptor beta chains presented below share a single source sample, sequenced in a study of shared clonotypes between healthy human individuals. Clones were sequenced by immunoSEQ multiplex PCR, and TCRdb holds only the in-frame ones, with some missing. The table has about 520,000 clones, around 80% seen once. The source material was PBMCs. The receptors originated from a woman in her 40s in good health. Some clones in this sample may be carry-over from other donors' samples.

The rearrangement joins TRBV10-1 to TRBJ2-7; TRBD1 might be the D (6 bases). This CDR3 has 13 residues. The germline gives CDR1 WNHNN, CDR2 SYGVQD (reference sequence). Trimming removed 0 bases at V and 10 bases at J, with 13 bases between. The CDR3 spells CASSESRVGAQYF. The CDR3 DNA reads TGCGCCAGCAGTGAGTCGAGGGTGGGGGCACAGTACTTC.

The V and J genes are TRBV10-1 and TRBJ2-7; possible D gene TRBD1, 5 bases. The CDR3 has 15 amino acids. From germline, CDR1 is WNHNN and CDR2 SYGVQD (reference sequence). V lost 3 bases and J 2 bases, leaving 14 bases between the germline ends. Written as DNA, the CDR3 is TGCGCCAGCAGTGACGAAAGGCAGGGTACCTACGAGCAGTACTTC. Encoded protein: CASSDERQGTYEQYF.

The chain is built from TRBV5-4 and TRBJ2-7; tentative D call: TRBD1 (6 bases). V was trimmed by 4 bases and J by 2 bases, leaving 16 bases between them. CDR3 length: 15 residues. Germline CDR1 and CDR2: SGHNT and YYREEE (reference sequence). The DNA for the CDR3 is TGTGCCAGCAGCAACGCCGGGACATCCGCCTACGAGCAGTACTTC. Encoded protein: CASSNAGTSAYEQYF.

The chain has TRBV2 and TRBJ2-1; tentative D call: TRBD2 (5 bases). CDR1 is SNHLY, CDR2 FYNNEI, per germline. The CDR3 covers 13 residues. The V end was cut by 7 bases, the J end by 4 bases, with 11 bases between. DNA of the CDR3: TGTGCCAGCACGGACTTAGCTTACAATGAGCAGTTCTTC. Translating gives CASTDLAYNEQFF.

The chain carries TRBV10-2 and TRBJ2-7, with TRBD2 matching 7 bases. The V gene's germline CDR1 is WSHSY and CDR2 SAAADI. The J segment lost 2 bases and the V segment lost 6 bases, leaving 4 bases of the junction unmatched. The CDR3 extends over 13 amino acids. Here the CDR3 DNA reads TGCGCCAGCAGGGCTAGCGGTACCTACGAGCAGTACTTC. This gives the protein CASRASGTYEQYF.

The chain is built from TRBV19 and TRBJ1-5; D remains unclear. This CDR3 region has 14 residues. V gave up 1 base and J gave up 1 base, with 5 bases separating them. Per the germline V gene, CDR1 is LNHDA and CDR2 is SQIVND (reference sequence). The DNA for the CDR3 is TGTGCCAGTAGTATAGGTACAAGCAATCAGCCCCAGCATTTT. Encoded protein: CASSIGTSNQPQHF.

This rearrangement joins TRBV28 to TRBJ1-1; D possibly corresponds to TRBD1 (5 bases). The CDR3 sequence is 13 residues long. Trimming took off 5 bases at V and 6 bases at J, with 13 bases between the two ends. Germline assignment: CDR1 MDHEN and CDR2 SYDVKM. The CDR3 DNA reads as TGTGCCAGCAGTCCGCCCCCGGGGCCTGAAGCTTTCTTT. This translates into CASSPPPGPEAFF. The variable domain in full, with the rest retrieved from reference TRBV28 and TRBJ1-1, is DVKVTQSSRYLVKRTGEKVFLECVQDMDHENMFWYRQDPGLGLRLIYFSYDVKMKEKGDIPEGYSVSREKKERFSLILESASTNQTSMYLCASSPPPGPEAFFGQGTRLTVV.

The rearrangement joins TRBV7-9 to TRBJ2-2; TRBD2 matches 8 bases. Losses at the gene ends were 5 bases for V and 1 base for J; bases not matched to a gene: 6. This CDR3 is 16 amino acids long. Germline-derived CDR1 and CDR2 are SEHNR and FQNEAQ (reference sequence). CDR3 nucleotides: TGTGCCAGCAGCGGGAAACTAGCGGAGAACACCGGGGAGCTGTTTTTT. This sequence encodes CASSGKLAENTGELFF.

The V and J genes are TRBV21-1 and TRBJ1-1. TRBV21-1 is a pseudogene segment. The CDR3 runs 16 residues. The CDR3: CASSKEVYNGRTEAFF. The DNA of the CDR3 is TGTGCCAGCAGCAAAGAAGTATATAATGGTAGGACTGAAGCTTTCTTT.

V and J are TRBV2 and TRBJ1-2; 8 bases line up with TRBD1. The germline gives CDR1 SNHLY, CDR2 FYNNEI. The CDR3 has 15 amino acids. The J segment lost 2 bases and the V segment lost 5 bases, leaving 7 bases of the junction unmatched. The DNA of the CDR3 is TGTGCCAGCAGTTCCAACAGGGGGTCCAACTATGGCTACACCTTC. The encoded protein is CASSSNRGSNYGYTF.

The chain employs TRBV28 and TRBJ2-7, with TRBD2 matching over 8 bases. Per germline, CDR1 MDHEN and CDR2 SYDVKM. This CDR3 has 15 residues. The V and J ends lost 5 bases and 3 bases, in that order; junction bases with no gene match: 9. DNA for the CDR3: TGTGCCAGCAGTCCCCCCGGGGGGGGCTTCTACGAGCAGTACTTC. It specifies CASSPPGGGFYEQYF.

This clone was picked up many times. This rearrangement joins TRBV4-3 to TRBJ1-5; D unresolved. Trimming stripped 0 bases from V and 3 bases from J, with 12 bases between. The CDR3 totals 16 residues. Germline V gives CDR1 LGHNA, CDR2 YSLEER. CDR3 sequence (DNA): TGCGCCAGCAGCCAAGAGTCCGGGAGATACAATCAGCCCCAGCATTTT. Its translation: CASSQESGRYNQPQHF.

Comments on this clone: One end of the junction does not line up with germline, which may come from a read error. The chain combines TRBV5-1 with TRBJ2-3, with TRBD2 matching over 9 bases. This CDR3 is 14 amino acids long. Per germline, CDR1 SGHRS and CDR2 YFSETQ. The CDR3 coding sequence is TGCGCCAGCAGCTGGGGACTAGCATCAGATACGCGGTATTTT. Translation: CASSWGLASDTRYF.

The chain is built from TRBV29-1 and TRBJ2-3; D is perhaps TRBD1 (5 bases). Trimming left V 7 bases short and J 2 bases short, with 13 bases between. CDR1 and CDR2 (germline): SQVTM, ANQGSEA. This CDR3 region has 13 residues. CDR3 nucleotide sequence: TGCAGCGCGCTGGGGCGGTACACAGATACGCAGTATTTT. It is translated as CSALGRYTDTQYF.

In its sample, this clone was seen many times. CDR3 sequence (DNA): TGTGCCAGTAGAGTAGGGGGCCGTCCCGATCAGCCCCAGCATTTT. Translation gives CASRVGGRPDQPQHF. This chain connects TRBV19 to TRBJ1-5, with TRBD1 matching over 7 bases. Germline assignment: CDR1 LNHDA and CDR2 SQIVND (reference sequence). J gave up 5 bases and V 6 bases, and 10 bases lay outside the gene matches. There are 15 residues in the CDR3.